This T cell receptor (beta chain) came from a study of shared clonotypes between healthy human individuals. This CDR3 is 14 amino acids long. Germline CDR1 reads GTSNPN; CDR2 reads SVGIG (reference sequence). V was pared by 2 bases and J by 4 bases, with 13 bases between. The run depth of the assay was deep. Using immunoSEQ multiplex PCR, the repertoire was profiled, and TCRdb retains in-frame clones only, with some absent. The sample lists about 990,000 clones; roughly 74% were seen once. The genes are TRBV30 and TRBJ2-3; D is perhaps TRBD1 (5 bases). Sequenced sample: memory CD4+ T cells from PBMCs. Subset reported: CD45RA-negative fraction. This sequence originates from a man aged 18 to 29 in good health. Some clones in this sample may be carry-over from other donors' samples. The CDR3 sequence: CAWSRQSSADTQYF. DNA of the CDR3: TGTGCCTGGAGTCGACAGTCCTCGGCAGATACGCAGTATTTT.